The sequence of this T cell receptor (beta chain) was determined in a study of blood T cell repertoires in COVID-19. Looking at the study overall: The United States, Italy and Spain were the sources of the acute and convalescent COVID-19 samples. In each case, the material was cDNA or gDNA derived from T cells, B-cell-depleted T cells, or PBMCs.

Trimming cost V 6 bases and J 0 bases; bases outside gene matches: 3. The germline V gene encodes CDR1 KGHSH and CDR2 LQKENI. The CDR3 has 15 amino acids. As handled by the study authors: Amplification from reference gene primers served as the basis for estimated nucleated cell counts. Clones were read by immunoSEQ multiplex PCR, and TCRdb kept only the in-frame ones, dropping some. V and J calls and clone size are copied from that table; D and trimming were computed from the DNA. The table shows 200,000 to 250,000 clones, with roughly four fifths occurring only once. V is TRBV18 and J is TRBJ2-1; 9 bases match TRBD1. The specimen sequenced was peripheral blood. This clonotype was sampled from a woman aged 55-70 years with acute or convalescent COVID-19. CDR3 DNA sequence: TGTGCCAGCTCTCCGGGACAGGGCTCCTACAATGAGCAGTTCTTC. It is translated as CASSPGQGSYNEQFF.